Shown below are 30 T cell receptor beta chains from a single sample sequenced in a study of PD-1 blockade in classical Hodgkin lymphoma. Each patient experienced a relapse that followed autologous stem cell transplantation, and brentuximab vedotin exposure varied. Generated by immunoSEQ multiplex PCR, the TCRdb table keeps only in-frame clones and is missing some. The table records roughly 42,000 clones, under 75% of them present only once. This material consisted of peripheral blood mononuclear cells (PBMCs), taken at baseline. These receptors originate from a human donor with classical Hodgkin lymphoma.

The chain combines TRBV7-9 with TRBJ1-1; 9 bases map to TRBD1. The trim removed 0 bases at V and 4 bases at J, leaving 3 bases unmatched. Germline CDR1 SEHNR, CDR2 FQNEAQ (reference sequence). This CDR3 region has 15 residues. This CDR3 is CASSLAQGAATEAFF. The CDR3 DNA follows: TGTGCCAGCAGCTTAGCACAGGGGGCCGCCACTGAAGCTTTCTTT.

The chain has TRBV12-5 and TRBJ1-1; D call uncertain. The CDR3 contains 16 residues. V lost 0 bases, J lost 0 bases, and 11 bases lay in between. CDR1 LGHNT and CDR2 FRNRAP come from the germline V gene. The CDR3 coding sequence is TGTGCTAGTGGTTTGGTACGCCGAGGCGTGAACACTGAAGCTTTCTTT. Translating gives CASGLVRRGVNTEAFF.

This clone was picked up a small number of times. The chain is built from TRBV27 and TRBJ2-1; weak D call: TRBD1 (5 bases). V gave up 3 bases and J gave up 0 bases, with 15 bases separating them. Germline-derived CDR1 and CDR2 are MNHEY and SMNVEV (reference sequence). This CDR3 is built from 17 residues. The CDR3 DNA reads TGTGCCAGCAGTTTTCCTTCAGGGTTTAGCTCCTACAATGAGCAGTTCTTC. This sequence encodes CASSFPSGFSSYNEQFF.

V is TRBV6-6 and J is TRBJ2-3; no definite D call. CDR1 MNHNY and CDR2 SVGAGI come from the germline V gene (reference sequence). The CDR3 loop spans 16 amino acids. The germline V and J ends were trimmed by 0 bases and 1 base, with 11 bases remaining between them. The CDR3 nucleotides are TGTGCCAGCAGTTACTCGGGTCTTCCGGGCACAGATACGCAGTATTTT. Amino acid sequence: CASSYSGLPGTDTQYF.

This clone was seen only a few times. The chain recombines TRBV7-8 with TRBJ2-5; D might be TRBD1 (6 bases). CDR3 length: 15 residues. Between the trimmed V and J ends, which lost 6 bases and 4 bases, there was a span of 18 bases. Per germline, CDR1 SGHVS and CDR2 FQNEAQ. The CDR3 nucleotides read TGTGCCAGCAGACCAGCGAGGCAGGGGAGAGAGACCCAGTACTTC. This encodes CASRPARQGRETQYF.

Details on this clone: One junction end disagrees with the germline gene, perhaps due to a read error. V gene TRBV15 combines with J gene TRBJ1-2; 12 nucleotides line up with TRBD1. Germline V gene data show CDR1 as LNHNV and CDR2 as YYDKDF (reference sequence). This CDR3 has 12 residues. The CDR3 spells CATQRDRGPPHF. In nucleotides, the CDR3 is TGTGCCACCCAGCGGGACAGGGGGCCCCCCCACTTC.

CDR3 DNA: TGTGCCACCAGCGAAAGCCGGGGGCCGTACAATGAGCAGTTCTTC. Protein sequence: CATSESRGPYNEQFF. The chain combines TRBV15 with TRBJ2-1; D may be TRBD1 or TRBD2 (6 bases each). CDR3 size: 15 residues. With 5 bases removed from V and 4 bases from J, the gap between germline ends came to 15 bases. CDR1 and CDR2 from the germline V gene are LNHNV and YYDKDF (reference sequence).

V is TRBV15 and J is TRBJ1-1; 7 bases are a match to TRBD1. Per the germline V gene, CDR1 is LNHNV and CDR2 is YYDKDF (reference sequence). V lost 1 base and J lost 5; bases outside the gene matches: 10. This CDR3 has 16 amino acids. The CDR3 protein is CATSRGVGRGFTEAFF. The CDR3 DNA is TGTGCCACCAGCAGAGGGGTGGGCAGGGGGTTTACTGAAGCTTTCTTT.

The chain joins TRBV5-6 to TRBJ1-1; 9 positions match TRBD1. J was trimmed by 4 bases and V by 0 bases; bases with no gene match: 7. Germline CDR1 and CDR2: SGHDT and YYEEEE. The length of the CDR3 is 16 residues. CDR3 in amino acids: CASSLARQGGSTEAFF. The CDR3 DNA is TGTGCCAGCAGCTTGGCGAGACAGGGGGGAAGCACTGAAGCTTTCTTT.

The rearrangement joins TRBV5-1 to TRBJ1-1; D not resolved. V shed 4 bases and J shed 0 bases, with 13 bases lying between them. CDR1 and CDR2 (germline): SGHRS, YFSETQ. This CDR3 has 15 amino acids. The CDR3 bases are TGCGCCAGCAGCCCTGAAGGCAGGATGAACACTGAAGCTTTCTTT. The encoded protein is CASSPEGRMNTEAFF.

This chain links TRBV5-1 with TRBJ2-2; 7 bases align to TRBD2. Looked up from germline, CDR1 is SGHRS and CDR2 is YFSETQ. This CDR3 is 15 amino acids long. J lost 4 bases, V lost 3 bases, and 6 bases had no gene match. The CDR3 protein is CASSSSGGLTGELFF. CDR3 DNA: TGCGCCAGCAGCTCTAGCGGAGGACTCACCGGGGAGCTGTTTTTT.

The chain employs TRBV7-9 and TRBJ1-5, with 8 bases identical to TRBD1. The CDR3 spans 16 residues. Germline V gives CDR1 SEHNR, CDR2 FQNEAQ (reference sequence). V gave up 5 bases and J gave up 5 bases; unmatched junction bases: 11. The CDR3 sequence: CASSPLPGQDYQPQHF. Written as DNA, the CDR3 is TGTGCCAGCAGCCCTTTACCGGGACAGGATTATCAGCCCCAGCATTTT.

This clone has a handful of counts. The chain recombines TRBV2 with TRBJ2-1, with D possibly matching TRBD2 (5 bases). The germline V and J ends were trimmed by 4 bases and 7 bases, with 11 bases remaining between them. CDR1 and CDR2 (germline): SNHLY, FYNNEI. This CDR3 is 13 amino acids long. As DNA, the CDR3 is TGTGCCAGCAGTGGAGGACTGGGGAATGAGCAGTTCTTC. Protein sequence: CASSGGLGNEQFF.

The chain uses TRBV14 and TRBJ2-4, with a weak D call TRBD1 (6 bases). The CDR3 contains 17 residues. Germline V lookup: CDR1 SGHDN, CDR2 FVKESK. Trimming shortened V by 1 base and J by 1 base, and 14 bases separated the two germline ends. CDR3 in amino acids: CASSQVAGQNAKNIQYF. CDR3 DNA sequence: TGTGCCAGCAGCCAAGTCGCAGGACAGAATGCCAAAAACATTCAGTACTTC.

This chain connects TRBV6-5 to TRBJ2-7, with a tentative D call TRBD1 (5 bases). The germline gives CDR1 MNHEY, CDR2 SVGAGI. Trimming left V 6 bases short and J 4 bases short, with 13 bases between. This CDR3 region has 13 residues. In DNA, the CDR3 is TGTGCCAGCAGCTCCCTCGACAGTTACGAGCAGTACTTC. As protein: CASSSLDSYEQYF.

The chain has TRBV7-6 and TRBJ2-4, with 8 bases aligning to TRBD2. This CDR3 is built from 17 residues. J gave up 1 base and V 5 bases, and 10 bases lay outside the gene matches. Germline CDR1 is SGHVS and CDR2 is FNYEAQ. Here the CDR3 reads CASSQGRPGGAKNIQYF. The CDR3 DNA reads as TGTGCCAGCAGCCAAGGGAGGCCGGGGGGGGCCAAAAACATTCAGTACTTC.

This clone was seen only a few times. V gene TRBV9 combines with J gene TRBJ2-3; 7 bases fit TRBD2. The V and J ends lost 3 bases and 1 base, in that order; junction bases with no gene match: 5. The germline V gene has CDR1 SGDLS and CDR2 YYNGEE. This CDR3 region has 15 residues. DNA for the CDR3: TGTGCCAGCAGCGAGGAGCGGGGTGGCACAGATACGCAGTATTTT. Protein sequence: CASSEERGGTDTQYF.

This chain uses TRBV19 with TRBJ1-1, with D hard to call. There are 14 residues in the CDR3. Germline CDR1 LNHDA, CDR2 SQIVND (reference sequence). V gave up 3 bases and J gave up 2 bases, with 10 bases separating them. The CDR3, as DNA: TGTGCCAGTAGTATTATCGGACCAAACACTGAAGCTTTCTTT. Translating gives CASSIIGPNTEAFF.

The V gene is TRBV7-8, the J gene TRBJ2-1; TRBD2 matches 11 bases. The germline CDR1 and CDR2 sequences are SGHVS and FQNEAQ. The CDR3 loop spans 17 amino acids. V was pared by 4 bases and J by 1 base, with 6 bases of the junction left unmatched. CDR3 DNA: TGTGCCAGCAGCTGGATGACTAGCGGGATTTCCTACAATGAGCAGTTCTTC. It specifies CASSWMTSGISYNEQFF.

The chain employs TRBV11-1 and TRBJ2-2; D gene ambiguous. Trimming stripped 1 base from V and 2 bases from J, with 11 bases between. This CDR3 is 16 amino acids long. CDR1 is SGHAT and CDR2 is FQDESV in the germline V gene (reference sequence). The CDR3 DNA reads TGTGCCAGCAGCTTAGATCACGGGTCCAACACCGGGGAGCTGTTTTTT. Residues: CASSLDHGSNTGELFF. Variable domain in full (rest from reference TRBV11-1 and TRBJ2-2): EAEVAQSPRYKITEKSQAVAFWCDPISGHATLYWYRQILGQGPELLVQFQDESVVDDSQLPKDRFSAERLKGVDSTLKIQPAELGDSAMYLCASSLDHGSNTGELFFGEGSRLTVL.

This clone was picked up one time. V is TRBV2 and J is TRBJ2-5; D remains ambiguous. This CDR3 has 15 amino acids. Germline loops: CDR1 SNHLY, CDR2 FYNNEI. The V and J ends lost 2 bases and 4 bases respectively, with 14 bases between them. CDR3 DNA sequence: TGTGCCAGCAGTGAAACCCTGGTCAGAGGAGAGACCCAGTACTTC. Translated: CASSETLVRGETQYF.

The rearrangement links TRBV19 to TRBJ1-1; D unresolved. Trimming shortened V by 7 bases and J by 0 bases, and 12 bases separated the two germline ends. Germline V gives CDR1 LNHDA, CDR2 SQIVND (reference sequence). The CDR3 has 14 amino acids. DNA of the CDR3: TGTGCCAGTAACCCCGGGTTTATGAACACTGAAGCTTTCTTT. It translates to CASNPGFMNTEAFF.

This clone came up a few times. Other DNA sequences from this sample encode an identical CDR3 as well. The rearrangement joins TRBV5-4 to TRBJ2-7; D possibly corresponds to TRBD1 (5 bases). V was shortened by 3 bases and J by 4 bases, with 11 bases between the two germline ends. This CDR3 comprises 13 residues. Germline V CDR1 and CDR2: SGHNT, YYREEE (reference sequence). The CDR3 region is CASSWGDSYEQYF. The CDR3 DNA sequence: TGTGCCAGCAGCTGGGGCGACAGTTACGAGCAGTACTTC.

The chain couples TRBV19 to TRBJ2-7; D gene uncertain. Trimming stripped 6 bases from V and 0 bases from J, with 12 bases between. This CDR3 is built from 14 residues. CDR1 LNHDA and CDR2 SQIVND come from the germline V gene (reference sequence). The CDR3 protein is CASREAGSSYEQYF. The CDR3 DNA reads as TGTGCCAGTAGAGAGGCAGGCTCCTCCTACGAGCAGTACTTC.

To note about this clone: Relative to the germline gene, one junction end is altered; a read error may explain this. The rearrangement uses TRBV7-7 and TRBJ2-4, with D unresolved. In germline, CDR1 is SSHAT, CDR2 FNYEAQ (reference sequence). There are 17 residues in the CDR3. The CDR3 reads CASSFRAEPLAKNIQYF. The CDR3 DNA reads as TGTGCTAGCAGCTTTAGGGCGGAACCGCTAGCCAAAAACATTCAGTACTTC.

The CDR3, as DNA: TGTGCCAGCAGCTTCCAAACAGGGGCTCCTGGTCACGAGCAGTACTTC. Amino acid sequence: CASSFQTGAPGHEQYF. The chain carries TRBV4-2 and TRBJ2-7; 7 nucleotides align to TRBD1. The CDR3 is 16 residues long. Unmatched junction bases numbered 15, after V lost 5 bases and J lost 5 bases. Germline CDR1 is LGHNA and CDR2 is YNFKEQ.

This chain uses TRBV10-3 with TRBJ2-7; a possible D gene is TRBD2 (9 bases). V was shortened by 8 bases and J by 6 bases, with 50 bases between the two germline ends. Germline CDR1 ENHRY, CDR2 SYGVKD. This CDR3 region has 24 residues. The CDR3 DNA is TGTGCCATCGCAGGACAGGGCTCGGGGAGGCTGGGACGGGCGAAACTAGCGGGTACTTTCGAGCAGTACTTC. It encodes CAIAGQGSGRLGRAKLAGTFEQYF.

The rearrangement links TRBV29-1 to TRBJ2-7, with a possible D match to TRBD1 (6 bases). Germline lookup yields CDR1 SQVTM and CDR2 ANQGSEA. V lost 4 bases and J 5 bases, leaving 12 bases between the germline ends. The CDR3 is made up of 12 amino acids. CDR3: CSVAGVVHEQYF. CDR3 sequence (DNA): TGCAGCGTTGCAGGGGTTGTCCACGAGCAGTACTTC.

This clone turned up a few times. This sequence joins TRBV29-1 and TRBJ1-2, with D possibly matching TRBD1 (5 bases). Germline V gene data show CDR1 as SQVTM and CDR2 as ANQGSEA. The CDR3 is 13 residues long. V lost 7 bases and J 6 bases, leaving 18 bases between the germline ends. CDR3 coding DNA: TGCAGCGATCGTCGGGGCAGGGCGAATGGCTACACCTTC. Translated: CSDRRGRANGYTF.

The rearrangement links TRBV7-9 to TRBJ1-6; D may be TRBD1 (5 bases). From germline, CDR1 is SEHNR and CDR2 FQNEAQ (reference sequence). Deletions cut 4 bases from V and 5 bases from J, with 15 bases between. This CDR3 has 16 residues. CDR3: CASSSRDPVNNSPLHF. The CDR3 DNA reads TGTGCCAGCAGCTCCCGGGACCCCGTCAATAATTCACCCCTCCACTTT. The variable domain in full, with the rest retrieved from reference TRBV7-9 and TRBJ1-6, is DTGVSQNPRHKITKRGQNVTFRCDPISEHNRLYWYRQTLGQGPEFLTYFQNEAQLEKSRLLSDRFSAERPKGSFSTLEIQRTEQGDSAMYLCASSSRDPVNNSPLHFGNGTRLTVT.